A single sample gave rise to the 32 T cell receptor beta chains below, sequenced in a study of blood T cell repertoires in COVID-19. Sequencing used immunoSEQ multiplex PCR; TCRdb keeps in-frame clones, though not all of them. Of approximately 240,000 clones listed, roughly nine tenths are singletons. The sequenced sample was PBMCs or T cells enriched from blood (not recorded which). The receptors shown here come from a woman in her late teens or twenties in a cohort exposed to, infected with or recovered from COVID-19 (not recorded which).

The chain recombines TRBV6-4 with TRBJ1-6, with 7 bases aligning to TRBD1. V gave up 6 bases and J gave up 8 bases; unmatched junction bases: 4. This CDR3 spans 13 amino acids. Germline assignment: CDR1 MRHNA and CDR2 SNTAGT. CDR3 sequence (DNA): TGTGCCAGCAGCGGGACAGCTCATTCACCCCTCCACTTT. Protein: CASSGTAHSPLHF.

This clone was picked up one time. This chain links TRBV7-7 with TRBJ2-7, with D hard to call. The CDR3 is 13 amino acids. The germline V gene has CDR1 SSHAT and CDR2 FNYEAQ (reference sequence). V gave up 2 bases and J gave up 6 bases, with 11 bases separating them. CDR3 protein: CASSLNRGSEQYF. Here the CDR3 DNA reads TGTGCCAGCAGCTTAAACCGAGGATCCGAGCAGTACTTC.

V gene TRBV11-3 combines with J gene TRBJ2-6; 8 nucleotides agree with TRBD1. Germline trimming cut 5 bases from V and 0 bases from J; bases unmatched to any gene: 9. The CDR3 length is 18 residues. Per the germline V gene, CDR1 is SGHNT and CDR2 is YENEEA. Here the CDR3 DNA reads TGTGCCAGCAGCCCGACGACAGGGGAAAACTCTGGGGCCAACGTCCTGACTTTC. It specifies CASSPTTGENSGANVLTF.

The chain links TRBV6-5 to TRBJ1-6; no clear D gene. Germline V lookup: CDR1 MNHEY, CDR2 SVGAGI. CDR3 length equals 15 residues. V lost 4 bases to trimming and J lost 1 base, with 8 bases between them. The CDR3 nucleotides are TGTGCCAGCAGTTCCCCGACATCCTATAATTCACCCCTCCACTTT. Amino acid sequence: CASSSPTSYNSPLHF.

There are a few counts of this clone. The chain uses TRBV14 and TRBJ2-7; TRBD2 matches at 10 bases. J was trimmed by 2 bases and V by 5 bases; bases with no gene match: 6. CDR3 length: 15 residues. Per germline, CDR1 SGHDN and CDR2 FVKESK. The CDR3 nucleotides are TGTGCCAGCAGCACTCTAGCGGGAGCGCCCTACGAGCAGTACTTC. The encoded protein is CASSTLAGAPYEQYF.

The CDR3: CASSLAGQGRDGYTF. In nucleotides, the CDR3 is TGCGCCAGCAGCTTGGCTGGACAGGGAAGGGATGGCTACACCTTC. This sequence joins TRBV5-1 and TRBJ1-2, with TRBD1 identical over 8 bases. The CDR3 extends over 15 amino acids. V dropped 0 bases and J dropped 6; count of bases not matched to a gene: 7. The germline V gene has CDR1 SGHRS and CDR2 YFSETQ.

V is TRBV7-2 and J is TRBJ2-7; D perhaps matches TRBD1 (5 bases). The germline CDR1 and CDR2 sequences are SGHTA and FQGNSA. The V end lost 0 bases, the J end lost 3 bases, and 12 bases lay between the germline ends. CDR3 size: 15 residues. The CDR3 protein is CASSLAQGHFYEQYF. The CDR3 DNA reads TGTGCCAGCAGCTTAGCGCAAGGACACTTCTACGAGCAGTACTTC.

V usage is TRBV6-5 and J usage is TRBJ2-1, with 9 positions matching TRBD1. Germline assignment: CDR1 MNHEY and CDR2 SVGAGI. The V and J ends lost 5 bases and 7 bases, in that order; junction bases with no gene match: 6. The CDR3 extends over 14 amino acids. The CDR3 loop is CASSNTGGWNEQFF. The CDR3 bases are TGTGCCAGCAGTAACACAGGGGGCTGGAATGAGCAGTTCTTC.

The CDR3: CAWSVVQITEAFF. The CDR3 DNA follows: TGTGCCTGGAGTGTAGTACAGATCACTGAAGCTTTCTTT. The rearrangement links TRBV30 to TRBJ1-1; D remains ambiguous. The CDR3 runs to 13 residues. CDR1 GTSNPN and CDR2 SVGIG come from the germline V gene (reference sequence). V lost 0 bases and J lost 4, with 9 bases in between.

This rearrangement joins TRBV5-4 to TRBJ2-7, with 7 bases matching TRBD1. V gave up 4 bases and J gave up 2 bases; unmatched junction bases: 6. This CDR3 has 14 amino acids. CDR1 is SGHNT and CDR2 is YYREEE in the germline V gene (reference sequence). CDR3 nucleotides: TGTGCCAGCAGCCCTGGGACAGATCCCTACGAGCAGTACTTC. This translates into CASSPGTDPYEQYF.

Written as DNA, the CDR3 is TGTGCCAGCACTGGCGGGGCCCTCAATGAGCAGTTCTTC. Its translation: CASTGGALNEQFF. V is TRBV5-4 and J is TRBJ2-1; D may be TRBD2 (6 bases). This CDR3 comprises 13 residues. Germline-derived CDR1 and CDR2 are SGHNT and YYREEE (reference sequence). V dropped 6 bases and J dropped 6 bases, with 13 bases sitting between them.

This rearrangement joins TRBV28 to TRBJ1-6; D is possibly TRBD1 (5 bases). Germline V gene sequence: CDR1 MDHEN, CDR2 SYDVKM. The CDR3 is made up of 14 amino acids. Trimming took 6 bases from V and 8 from J, leaving 14 bases between them. For the CDR3, the DNA is TGTGCCAGCAGCCCCCCGGGACTCGATTCACCCCTCCACTTT. Its protein product is CASSPPGLDSPLHF. Full variable domain (rest looked up from reference TRBV28 and TRBJ1-6): DVKVTQSSRYLVKRTGEKVFLECVQDMDHENMFWYRQDPGLGLRLIYFSYDVKMKEKGDIPEGYSVSREKKERFSLILESASTNQTSMYLCASSPPGLDSPLHFGNGTRLTVT.

In DNA, the CDR3 is TGTGCCAGCAGCCAGGGGGCGTACTACAATGAGCAGTTCTTC. It encodes CASSQGAYYNEQFF. The chain is built from TRBV7-3 and TRBJ2-1, with 8 positions matching TRBD1. V shed 5 bases and J 3 bases; nucleotides not matched to a gene: 3. Germline V gene sequence: CDR1 SGHTA, CDR2 FQGTGA. This CDR3 has 14 residues.

V usage is TRBV30 and J usage is TRBJ1-3; tentatively, D is TRBD1 (5 bases). There are 14 residues in the CDR3. V was shortened by 5 bases and J by 0 bases, with 11 bases between the two germline ends. Germline-derived CDR1 and CDR2 are GTSNPN and SVGIG (reference sequence). CDR3 amino acids: CAWSGLLSGNTIYF. DNA for the CDR3: TGTGCCTGGTCAGGGCTCCTCTCTGGAAACACCATATATTTT.

CDR3 bases: TGTGCCAGTAGTATTCAGGGGGCTTCGAACACTGAAGCTTTCTTT. This encodes CASSIQGASNTEAFF. V and J are TRBV19 and TRBJ1-1; 8 bases are a match to TRBD1. The CDR3 runs to 15 residues. The germline CDR1 and CDR2 sequences are LNHDA and SQIVND (reference sequence). The V gene end was trimmed by 3 bases and the J gene end by 1 base; junction bases not matched to a gene: 4.

V gene TRBV6-5 combines with J gene TRBJ1-4; D possibly corresponds to TRBD1 (5 bases). The CDR3 contains 13 residues. Trimming took off 4 bases at V and 7 bases at J, with 10 bases between the two ends. Germline-derived CDR1 and CDR2 are MNHEY and SVGAGI. The CDR3 is CASSLGRGEKLFF. The CDR3 nucleotides are TGTGCCAGCAGTTTAGGGAGGGGTGAAAAACTGTTTTTT.

This chain joins TRBV18 and TRBJ1-5; TRBD1 might be the D (5 bases). Per the germline V gene, CDR1 is KGHSH and CDR2 is LQKENI. The CDR3 sequence is 15 residues long. V lost 3 bases to trimming and J lost 4 bases, with 13 bases between them. Written as DNA, the CDR3 is TGTGCCAGCTCACCCGGGGGAAAAACGAATCAGCCCCAGCATTTT. It is translated as CASSPGGKTNQPQHF. Full variable domain (missing parts from reference TRBV18 and TRBJ1-5): NAGVMQNPRHLVRRRGQEARLRCSPMKGHSHVYWYRQLPEEGLKFMVYLQKENIIDESGMPKERFSAEFPKEGPSILRIQQVVRGDSAAYFCASSPGGKTNQPQHFGDGTRLSIL.

The rearrangement joins TRBV6-6 to TRBJ1-1; 11 bases are shared with TRBD1. The germline CDR1 and CDR2 sequences are MNHNY and SVGAGI (reference sequence). There are 15 residues in the CDR3. Trimming removed 2 bases from V and 5 bases from J; junction bases left unmatched: 4. CDR3 nucleotide sequence: TGTGCCAGCAGTTACCGGACAGGGGGCAAGACTGAAGCTTTCTTT. Its translation is CASSYRTGGKTEAFF.

V gene TRBV2 combines with J gene TRBJ2-7; 12 nucleotides align to TRBD1. The J segment lost 6 bases and the V segment lost 2 bases, leaving 11 bases of the junction unmatched. Germline V gene sequence: CDR1 SNHLY, CDR2 FYNNEI. This CDR3 has 17 residues. CDR3 nucleotides: TGTGCCAGCAGTGAATTAAATCCGCCGGGACAGGGGGCCGAGCAGTACTTC. Its translation is CASSELNPPGQGAEQYF.

The gene calls are TRBV21-1 and TRBJ2-1; the D call in the table, TRBD2, was not verified against the DNA. TRBV21-1 has pseudogene status. CDR3 length: 16 amino acids. For the CDR3, the DNA is TGTGCCAGCAGCAAAGCGGAGACTAGCGGGTTGGTTGAGCAGTTCTTC. It yields the protein CASSKAETSGLVEQFF.

V usage is TRBV5-5 and J usage is TRBJ2-7; 10 bases line up with TRBD1. J lost 2 bases, V lost 4 bases, and 9 bases had no gene match. The CDR3 runs 16 residues. Germline CDR1 SGHKS, CDR2 YYEKEE (reference sequence). The CDR3 sequence: CASSRTGTGDPYEQYF. The CDR3 DNA sequence: TGTGCCAGCAGCCGAACCGGGACAGGGGACCCCTACGAGCAGTACTTC.

The chain employs TRBV7-6 and TRBJ2-1, with 10 bases identical to TRBD1. The CDR3 is 16 amino acids. The germline V gene encodes CDR1 SGHVS and CDR2 FNYEAQ. The J segment lost 0 bases and the V segment lost 5 bases, leaving 4 bases of the junction unmatched. In DNA form, the CDR3 reads TGTGCCAGCAGCCGAGACAGGGGGCACTCCTACAATGAGCAGTTCTTC. This sequence encodes CASSRDRGHSYNEQFF. Drawing the rest from reference TRBV7-6 and TRBJ2-1, the complete variable domain is GAGVSQSPRYKVTKRGQDVALRCDPISGHVSLYWYRQALGQGPEFLTYFNYEAQQDKSGLPNDRFSAERPEGSISTLTIQRTEQRDSAMYRCASSRDRGHSYNEQFFGPGTRLTVL.

This clone has only one observation. The chain carries TRBV5-4 and TRBJ1-1; 7 nucleotides agree with TRBD1. The J segment lost 2 bases and the V segment lost 0 bases, leaving 7 bases of the junction unmatched. CDR1 and CDR2 from the germline V gene are SGHNT and YYREEE (reference sequence). CDR3 length equals 16 residues. Written as DNA, the CDR3 is TGTGCCAGCAGCTTGGGTCGGGCAGGGGGAAACACTGAAGCTTTCTTT. It translates to CASSLGRAGGNTEAFF.

The V gene is TRBV7-6, the J gene TRBJ2-7; D not certain. Germline lookup yields CDR1 SGHVS and CDR2 FNYEAQ. V lost 0 bases and J lost 1, with 13 bases in between. This CDR3 region has 16 residues. The DNA for the CDR3 is TGTGCCAGCAGCTTAGCGGTCCACAGTCTGTCCTACGAGCAGTACTTC. This codes for CASSLAVHSLSYEQYF.

V and J are TRBV28 and TRBJ1-5; 7 bases fit TRBD1. The ends lost 5 bases at V and 2 bases at J; junction bases unmatched: 6. The CDR3 runs to 15 residues. Germline V gene sequence: CDR1 MDHEN, CDR2 SYDVKM. Here the CDR3 reads CASSPDRVGNQPQHF. The CDR3 bases are TGTGCCAGCAGTCCTGACAGGGTTGGCAATCAGCCCCAGCATTTT.

This clone has just one count. The chain has TRBV4-1 and TRBJ1-5; no clear D gene. V shed 4 bases and J shed 5 bases, with 12 bases lying between them. The length of the CDR3 is 14 residues. Germline V CDR1 and CDR2: MGHRA, YSYEKL. CDR3 region: CASSLRDIDQPQHF. The DNA for the CDR3 is TGCGCCAGCAGCCTTCGGGATATAGATCAGCCCCAGCATTTT.

The CDR3 region has the DNA TGTGCCAGCAGTCAACAGGGGACCTACACCTTC. Its translation: CASSQQGTYTF. The chain uses TRBV27 and TRBJ1-2, with 7 positions matching TRBD1. CDR3 length: 11 residues. CDR1 and CDR2 from the germline V gene are MNHEY and SMNVEV (reference sequence). J lost 10 bases, V lost 5 bases, and 4 bases had no gene match.

J is TRBJ2-1 and V is TRBV6-5; 11 nucleotides align to TRBD1. The CDR3 is made up of 14 amino acids. The ends lost 0 bases at V and 8 bases at J; junction bases unmatched: 0. CDR1 and CDR2 (germline): MNHEY, SVGAGI. The CDR3 sequence: CASSYSDRGHEQFF. The DNA of the CDR3 is TGTGCCAGCAGTTACTCGGACAGGGGGCATGAGCAGTTCTTC.

The rearrangement joins TRBV5-1 to TRBJ1-1, with 9 bases that match TRBD1. Germline values: CDR1 SGHRS, CDR2 YFSETQ. There are 14 residues in the CDR3. The ends lost 5 bases at V and 5 bases at J; junction bases unmatched: 7. CDR3 region: CASRYRDRATEAFF. The CDR3 region has the DNA TGCGCCAGCAGATACCGGGACAGGGCAACTGAAGCTTTCTTT. The full variable domain, with the rest looked up from reference TRBV5-1 and TRBJ1-1, is KAGVTQTPRYLIKTRGQQVTLSCSPISGHRSVSWYQQTPGQGLQFLFEYFSETQRNKGNFPGRFSGRQFSNSRSEMNVSTLELGDSALYLCASRYRDRATEAFFGQGTRLTVV.

This clone was seen just once. The rearrangement joins TRBV12-3 or TRBV12-4 to TRBJ1-1; D might be TRBD1 (5 bases). The V end lost 6 bases, the J end lost 4 bases, and 12 bases lay between the germline ends. The CDR3 has 13 residues. In DNA, the CDR3 is TGTGCCAGCAGCCTCAGGGTTTTCACTGAAGCTTTCTTT. The encoded protein is CASSLRVFTEAFF.

V usage is TRBV3-1 (or the pseudogene TRBV3-2) and J usage is TRBJ1-5; no clear D gene. The V end lost 0 bases, the J end lost 3 bases, and 9 bases lay between the germline ends. There are 15 residues in the CDR3. Germline CDR1 LGHDT, CDR2 YNNKEL (reference sequence). CDR3 DNA sequence: TGTGCCAGCAGCCAAGACTCAGGATCCAATCAGCCCCAGCATTTT. Encoded protein: CASSQDSGSNQPQHF.

The CDR3 loop is CASSLFGRGDTEAFF. CDR3 DNA: TGTGCCAGCAGCTTGTTTGGCAGGGGAGACACTGAAGCTTTCTTT. This sequence joins TRBV5-5 and TRBJ1-1; possibly TRBD1 for D (6 bases). V dropped 1 base and J dropped 3 bases, with 13 bases sitting between them. The germline V gene has CDR1 SGHKS and CDR2 YYEKEE (reference sequence). This CDR3 comprises 15 residues.